This T cell receptor beta chain emerged from a study of post-analysis software for immune sequencing data. Prepared TCR beta cDNA libraries contained unique molecular identifiers. TCRdb passed the PCR reads through MiXCR, listing each CDR3 protein once. Here the sample spans about 560,000 distinct CDR3 sequences, around 47% being singletons. This receptor was obtained from a girl aged 10-17 years with multiple sclerosis. Material: blood.

The CDR3: CSVARTGNTEAFF. The DNA for the CDR3 is TGCAGCGTTGCCCGGACAGGGAACACTGAAGCTTTCTTT. This chain uses TRBV29-1 with TRBJ1-1; 7 bases are shared with TRBD1. The CDR3 contains 13 residues. Germline trimming cut 4 bases from V and 1 base from J; bases unmatched to any gene: 3. Germline CDR1 reads SQVTM; CDR2 reads ANQGSEA. Based on the CDR3 plus reference TRBV29-1 and TRBJ1-1, the full variable domain is SAVISQKPSRDICQRGTSLTIQCQVDSQVTMMFWYRQQPGQSLTLIATANQGSEATYESGFVIDKFPISRPNLTFSTLTVSNMSPEDSSIYLCSVARTGNTEAFFGQGTRLTVV.